This is a list of T cell receptor beta chains from one sample in a study of CD4 and CD8 cells across lung adenocarcinoma regions. TCRdb passed the PCR reads through MiXCR, listing each CDR3 protein once. The sample lists roughly 25,000 distinct CDR3 sequences, 53% occurring once. The specimen was CD8+ T cells from the center of a lung tumor. These receptors originate from a male donor with lung adenocarcinoma. The CD4 and CD8 labels of this study may be unreliable. Both conserved end residues are part of each CDR3. Each record gives: V gene, clone size, J gene, D gene, CDR3 protein, CDR3 DNA. A D gene is named only where the DNA matches it firmly. Clone size is stated in some rows and not others, as once, few, many or a class when expanded.

TRBV10-1	many	TRBJ2-1	-	CASSGDIPNEQFF	TGCGCCAGCAGCGGAGACATACCCAATGAGCAGTTCTTC
TRBV27	few	TRBJ2-3	-	CASSFGPWDTQYF	TGTGCCAGCAGTTTTGGGCCGTGGGATACGCAGTATTTT
TRBV6-5	-	TRBJ2-3	TRBD1	CASSLKTGANTEEQYF	TGTGCCAGCAGTTTGAAGACAGGGGCGAACACCGAGGAGCAGTATTTT
TRBV6-1	-	TRBJ2-5	-	CASGRSPDTQYF	TGTGCCAGCGGCCGGAGCCCAGATACCCAGTACTTC
TRBV4-1	-	TRBJ2-7	-	CASSQSDGTYEQYF	TGCGCCAGCAGCCAATCGGACGGGACCTACGAGCAGTACTTC
TRBV10-1	many	TRBJ2-1	-	CASIERAHNEQFF	TGCGCCAGCATCGAGCGGGCCCACAATGAGCAGTTCTTC
TRBV6-5	once	TRBJ2-7	-	CASSYSVSGIFEQYF	TGTGCCAGCAGTTACTCAGTATCAGGCATTTTCGAGCAGTACTTC
TRBV6-1	-	TRBJ2-5	-	CASRRSGNQGTQYF	TGTGCCAGCAGAAGATCCGGGAACCAAGGGACCCAGTACTTC
TRBV5-1	-	TRBJ2-5	-	CASSLGAGYGTQYF	TGCGCCAGCAGCCTAGGGGCAGGGTATGGGACCCAGTACTTC
TRBV6-1	medium-sized	TRBJ2-1	-	CASSGDSGMNNEQFF	TGTGCCAGCAGTGGTGATAGCGGCATGAACAATGAGCAGTTCTTC
TRBV6-1	-	TRBJ2-3	-	CASGGAGAGVRETQYF	TGTGCCAGCGGGGGAGCCGGGGCAGGGGTTCGGGAGACGCAGTATTTC
TRBV7-2	many	TRBJ2-7	TRBD2	CASSLDGGRGYEQYF	TGTGCCAGCAGCTTAGATGGCGGGAGGGGATACGAGCAGTACTTC
TRBV27	once	TRBJ2-7	-	CASSLGENSGSSYEQYF	TGTGCCAGTAGTTTAGGGGAGAATAGCGGAAGCTCCTACGAGCAGTACTTC
TRBV6-1	-	TRBJ2-4	-	CASSEAGLGVGNIQYF	TGTGCCAGCAGTGAAGCGGGGCTAGGGGTCGGGAATATTCAGTACTTC
TRBV6-2/TRBV6-3	few	TRBJ2-3	-	CASSYNGDTQYF	TGTGCCAGCAGTTACAATGGGGATACGCAGTATTTT
TRBV6-1	-	TRBJ2-4	-	CASSASGLGATNIQYF	TGTGCCAGCAGCGCATCGGGCCTCGGAGCCACAAACATTCAGTACTTT
TRBV9	few	TRBJ2-1	-	CASSVAGSYNEQFF	TGTGCCAGCAGCGTAGCGGGCTCCTACAATGAGCAGTTCTTC
TRBV4-1	few	TRBJ2-2	-	CASSQSAVAFAGELFF	TGCGCCAGCAGCCAATCGGCGGTAGCATTTGCCGGGGAGCTGTTTTTT
TRBV28	few	TRBJ2-1	TRBD2	CASSPNTGTNNEQFF	TGTGCCAGCAGTCCAAATACCGGGACTAACAATGAGCAGTTCTTC
TRBV11-2	few	TRBJ2-5	-	CASSRMGVSQETQYF	TGTGCCAGCAGCCGGATGGGAGTAAGTCAAGAGACCCAGTACTTC
TRBV7-6	many	TRBJ2-5	TRBD2	CASSLGTSRETQYF	TGTGCCAGCAGCTTAGGGACTAGCCGGGAGACCCAGTACTTC
TRBV29-1	few	TRBJ2-1	TRBD2	CSVGASGNSYNEQFF	TGCAGCGTTGGGGCTAGCGGGAACTCCTACAATGAGCAGTTCTTC
TRBV14	few	TRBJ1-3	-	CASSQVLSGNTIYF	TGTGCCAGCAGCCAAGTCCTCTCTGGAAACACCATATATTTT
TRBV10-3	-	TRBJ2-3	-	CAGGGTDTQYF	TGTGCGGGCGGAGGCACAGATACCCAGTATTTC
TRBV27	-	TRBJ2-7	TRBD2	CASSLSAGGLEQYF	TGTGCCAGCAGTTTATCTGCGGGGGGGCTCGAGCAGTACTTC
TRBV24-1	-	TRBJ2-2	-	CATSDSDITNTGELFF	TGTGCCACCAGTGACTCGGACATCACGAACACCGGGGAGCTGTTTTTT
TRBV27	few	TRBJ1-6	-	CASSFSNSPLHF	TGTGCCAGCAGTTTTTCCAATTCACCCCTCCACTTT
TRBV10-3	-	TRBJ2-5	-	CATPPRQETQYF	TGTGCCACCCCCCCCAGGCAGGAGACCCAGTACTTC
TRBV27	-	TRBJ2-7	-	CASKPSVGAKNTQYF	TGTGCCAGCAAACCGAGCGTGGGAGCCAAAAATACGCAGTACTTC
TRBV6-5	-	TRBJ2-3	-	CASSYLGHRLNAQYF	TGTGCCAGCAGTTACTTGGGACACCGTCTCAACGCGCAGTATTTT
TRBV6-1	-	TRBJ1-1	TRBD1	CASRKQDRVVSTEAFF	TGTGCCAGCAGGAAGCAGGACAGGGTTGTGAGCACTGAAGCTTTCTTT
TRBV27	hyperexpanded	TRBJ2-1	-	CASSLSLPNYNEQFF	TGTGCCAGCAGTTTGAGTCTACCCAACTACAATGAGCAGTTCTTC
TRBV7-2	few	TRBJ2-1	-	CASSPNAGTQNEQFF	TGTGCCAGCAGCCCCAATGCCGGGACTCAAAATGAGCAGTTCTTC
TRBV6-1	many	TRBJ1-2	-	CASSVAGLYGYTF	TGTGCCAGCAGTGTGGCAGGGCTCTATGGCTACACCTTC
TRBV6-1	-	TRBJ2-1	-	CASNSRVSPNEQFF	TGTGCCAGCAACTCCCGGGTCTCGCCCAATGAGCAGTTCTTC
TRBV6-1	-	TRBJ2-4	-	CASSVSGLWVKNMQYF	TGTGCCAGCAGTGTCTCGGGGCTGTGGGTCAAAAACATGCAGTACTTC
TRBV6-1	-	TRBJ2-3	-	CASSGVGAGVQDTQYF	TGTGCCAGCAGTGGAGTCGGGGCCGGGGTCCAGGATACCCAGTATTTC
TRBV6-1	-	TRBJ2-1	-	CASSEGRGAVSNNEQFF	TGTGCCAGCAGTGAGGGCCGCGGGGCTGTGAGCAACAATGAGCAGTTCTTC
TRBV27	many	TRBJ2-1	-	CASSKGSSYNEQFF	TGTGCCAGCAGTAAAGGGAGCTCCTACAATGAGCAGTTCTTC
TRBV6-1	few	TRBJ2-5	-	CATNRGGETQYF	TGTGCCACCAACAGGGGGGGAGAGACCCAGTACTTC
TRBV6-1	-	TRBJ2-3	TRBD2	CASSEGNGGGDPDTQYF	TGTGCCAGCAGTGAGGGGAACGGGGGGGGGGACCCAGATACGCAGTACTTT
TRBV6-1	once	TRBJ2-3	TRBD2	CASRGPGGGDRETQYF	TGTGCCAGCAGGGGGCCCGGGGGAGGGGACCGGGAGACCCAGTATTTT
TRBV6-1	-	TRBJ2-1	TRBD2	CASSAALGLGINEQFF	TGTGCCAGCAGTGCAGCCCTTGGACTAGGGATTAACGAGCAGTTCTTC
TRBV5-3	-	TRBJ2-3	-	CARGTGVRRKNTQYF	TGTGCCCGAGGGACGGGGGTTAGACGCAAAAACACGCAGTATTTT
TRBV6-1	-	TRBJ2-4	TRBD2	CASSVAGLGAENMQYF	TGTGCCAGCAGTGTAGCGGGGCTGGGAGCCGAAAACATGCAGTACTTC
TRBV10-2	-	TRBJ2-4	-	CASSEHGVVGGNTQYF	TGCGCCAGCAGTGAACACGGGGTTGTGGGCGGAAACACTCAGTACTTC
TRBV6-5	medium-sized	TRBJ2-3	TRBD2	CASRAGGADTQYF	TGTGCCAGCAGAGCGGGAGGGGCAGATACGCAGTATTTT
TRBV6-1	-	TRBJ1-2	-	CASRTGQYGYTF	TGTGCCAGCAGAACAGGACAGTATGGCTACACCTTC
TRBV10-2	-	TRBJ2-1	-	CATDLTNEQFF	TGCGCCACGGACTTGACCAATGAGCAGTTCTTC
TRBV27	-	TRBJ2-4	-	CASSLTILSSAKDIQYF	TGTGCCAGCAGTTTAACCATATTATCGTCAGCCAAAGATATTCAGTATTTC
TRBV2	-	TRBJ2-1	TRBD2	CASSRLAGYNEQFF	TGTGCCAGCAGTAGGTTAGCGGGGTACAATGAGCAGTTCTTC
TRBV6-1	-	TRBJ2-4	-	CSCAGLGGRDQDTQYF	TGTTCCTGCGCGGGGCTCGGGGGGCGAGACCAAGACACCCAGTACTTC
TRBV6-2/TRBV6-3	once	TRBJ2-4	-	CASSVGGQGAKNTQYF	TGTGCCAGCAGCGTCGGGGGGCAGGGAGCCAAAAACACGCAGTATTTC
TRBV3-1	-	TRBJ2-7	TRBD1	CASRSGQGALFSYEQYF	TGTGCCAGCAGGTCGGGACAGGGGGCTTTATTCTCCTACGAGCAGTACTTC
TRBV6-1	-	TRBJ2-4	TRBD1	CASNTGPGGRNTQYF	TGTGCCAGCAACACGGGGCCAGGGGGCAGAAACACGCAGTACTTC
TRBV28	-	TRBJ1-4	-	CASSFPGASGLFF	TGTGCCAGCAGTTTCCCGGGGGCCTCGGGACTGTTTTTT
TRBV6-5	many	TRBJ2-3	-	CASSSSGDTQYF	TGTGCCAGCAGTTCATCGGGGGATACGCAGTATTTT
TRBV6-4	-	TRBJ2-3	-	CASSAAPGSEAQYF	TGTGCCAGCAGTGCCGCCCCTGGTAGCGAGGCGCAGTATTTT
TRBV7-2	medium-sized	TRBJ2-3	-	CASSLGAAPSDTQYF	TGTGCCAGCAGCTTAGGGGCTGCGCCTTCCGATACGCAGTATTTT
TRBV11-2	-	TRBJ2-7	-	CASSSLPGPRYEQYF	TGTGCCAGCAGCTCCCTGCCGGGACCGCGGTACGAGCAGTACTTC